This T cell receptor beta chain originates from a study of cytomegalovirus exposure and HLA in healthy donors. Whole-study findings and limits: In a later analysis, an Asian-associated ancestry cluster reportedly showed fewer N-insertions than the approximately 670-donor mean.

Germline V lookup: CDR1 SGHTA, CDR2 FQGTGA. The CDR3 extends over 14 amino acids. Trimming took 5 bases from V and 3 from J, leaving 10 bases between them. A word on this clone: The antigen remains unidentified.

Use of 60 Vbeta and 13 Jbeta primers characterized the PCR. Assay used: immunoSEQ multiplex PCR; TCRdb lists only in-frame clones, some missing. Here the sample spans tens of thousands of clones, roughly 60% being singletons. Donors counted as nominally healthy when sampled, yet unrecorded immune exposures were likely. Sequenced input: PBMCs. J is TRBJ2-2 and V is TRBV7-3; D may be TRBD1 (6 bases). The receptor comes from a boy between 10 and 17 years old in good health and CMV-seropositive. The CDR3 protein is CASSHTGYTGELFF. CDR3 coding DNA: TGTGCCAGCAGCCACACAGGGTACACCGGGGAGCTGTTTTTT.